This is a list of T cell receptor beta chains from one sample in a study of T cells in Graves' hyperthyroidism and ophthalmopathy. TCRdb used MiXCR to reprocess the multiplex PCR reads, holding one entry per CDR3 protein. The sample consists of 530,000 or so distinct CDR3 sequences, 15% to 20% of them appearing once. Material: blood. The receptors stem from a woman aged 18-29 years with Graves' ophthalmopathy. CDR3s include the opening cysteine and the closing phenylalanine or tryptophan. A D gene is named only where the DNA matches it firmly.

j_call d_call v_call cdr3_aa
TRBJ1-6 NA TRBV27 CASSPTGFNSPLHF
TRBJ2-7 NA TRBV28 CASSLQGFHEQYF
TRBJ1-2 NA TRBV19 CASSIGNSYGYTF
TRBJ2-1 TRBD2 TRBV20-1 CSASSVERGSSYNEQFF
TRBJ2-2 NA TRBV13 CASSQGTIPYGELFF
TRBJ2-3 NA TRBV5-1 CASSLAMTTSTDTQYF
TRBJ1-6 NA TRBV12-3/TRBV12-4 CASSLAGGTNSPLHF
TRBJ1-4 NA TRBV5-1 CASSLATGTNEKLFF
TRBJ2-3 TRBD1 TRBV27 CASRDSRVLVADTQYF
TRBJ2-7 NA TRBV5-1 CASRDARNYEQYF
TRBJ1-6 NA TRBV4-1 CASSQDHRNSPLHF
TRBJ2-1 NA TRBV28 CASSRSGVSYNEQFF
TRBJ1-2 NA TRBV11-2 CASSLGIANYGYTF
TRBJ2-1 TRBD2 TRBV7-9 CASSLGTSGSEQFF
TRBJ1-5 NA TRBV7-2 CASSLEQGQPQHF
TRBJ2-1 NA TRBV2 CASSEESNEQFF
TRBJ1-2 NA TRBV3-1 CASSQTRGPPYGYTF
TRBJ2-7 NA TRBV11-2 CASSEWSHEQYF
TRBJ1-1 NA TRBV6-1 CASSEGGHFEAFF
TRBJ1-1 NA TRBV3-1 CASSQDAGAHTEAFF
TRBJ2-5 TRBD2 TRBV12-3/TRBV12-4 CASSGTSGDQETQYF
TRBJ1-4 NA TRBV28 CASTPGGGNEKLFF
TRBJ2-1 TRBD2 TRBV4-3 CASSQDGASGSYNEQFF
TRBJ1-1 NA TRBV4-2 CASSQDPQGPNTEAFF
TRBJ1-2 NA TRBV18 CASSPRGAENIYGYTF
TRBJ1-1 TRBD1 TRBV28 CASSSYPDRVGPEAFF
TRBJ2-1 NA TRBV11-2 CASSLLAPYNEQFF
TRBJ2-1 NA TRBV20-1 CSARDPGYEQFF
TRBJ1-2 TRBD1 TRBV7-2 CASIYDRGSGYGYTF
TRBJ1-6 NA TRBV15 CATSAGQYNSPLHF
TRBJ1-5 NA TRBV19 CASSIRFGVDQPQHF
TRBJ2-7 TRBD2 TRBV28 CAILGRGAYEQYF
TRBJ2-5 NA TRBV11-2 CASSSLETQYF
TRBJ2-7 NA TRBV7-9 CASSPTERTGGGYYEQYF
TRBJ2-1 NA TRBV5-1 CASRVGMSSYNEQFF
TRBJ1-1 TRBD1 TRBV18 CASSPLQGANTEAFF
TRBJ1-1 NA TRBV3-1 CASSQAPQGPNTEAFF
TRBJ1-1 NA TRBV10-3 CAISEGPGGEAFF
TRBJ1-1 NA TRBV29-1 CSVVDSYTEAFF
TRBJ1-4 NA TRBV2 CASSEIGSTNEKLFF
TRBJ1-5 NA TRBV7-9 CASSLDSDNQPQHF